This T cell receptor beta chain was sequenced during a study of T cells after yellow fever vaccination. Overall study: Each low-cell-number fraction was prepared by means of SMART-Seq v4 Ultra Low Input. Points from the study as a whole: Overall, a small share of clonotypes was seen in both CD4 and CD8 compartments. Though it reached lower strength, the secondary response hit its peak faster, day 5 versus 15.

Regarding this clonotype: What it recognizes is unknown.

Researchers made TCR cDNA using 5'RACE template switching, and this step added a universal primer site and UMIs. Using its own MiXCR run on the 5' RACE reads, TCRdb lists one record per CDR3 protein. The table has about 320,000 distinct CDR3 sequences, approximately 4.5% seen once. Germline V gene data show CDR1 as SGHRS and CDR2 as YFSETQ. V was trimmed by 0 bases and J by 1 base, leaving 10 bases between them. This CDR3 spans 15 amino acids. The receptor's source is a man aged 18 to 35 who received the YFV17D yellow fever vaccine. The input for sequencing was PBMCs, taken 15 days after the yellow fever booster vaccination. The J gene is TRBJ1-1, the V gene TRBV5-1; D not certain. The CDR3 nucleotides read TGCGCCAGCAGCTTGGCTCGTCGGCCGAACACTGAAGCTTTCTTT. Translation: CASSLARRPNTEAFF.